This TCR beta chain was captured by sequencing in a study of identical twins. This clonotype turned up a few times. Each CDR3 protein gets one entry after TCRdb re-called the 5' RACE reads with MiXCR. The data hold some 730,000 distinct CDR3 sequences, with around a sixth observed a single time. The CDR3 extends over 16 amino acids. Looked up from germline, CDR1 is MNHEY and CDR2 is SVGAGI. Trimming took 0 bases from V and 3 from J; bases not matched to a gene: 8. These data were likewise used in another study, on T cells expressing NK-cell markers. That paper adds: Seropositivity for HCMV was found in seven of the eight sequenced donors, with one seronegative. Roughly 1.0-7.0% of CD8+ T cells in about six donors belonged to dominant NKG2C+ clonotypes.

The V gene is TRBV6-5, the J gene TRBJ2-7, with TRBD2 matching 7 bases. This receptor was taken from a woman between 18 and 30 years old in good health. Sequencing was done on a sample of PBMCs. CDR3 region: CASSYSRLAEFYEQYF. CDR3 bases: TGTGCCAGCAGTTACTCGAGACTAGCCGAATTCTACGAGCAGTACTTC.